The clone carrying this T cell receptor beta chain appeared many times. As yet, its antigen is unknown. Stable Graves' hyperthyroidism meant no ophthalmopathy progression within 18 months. Exclusion followed for patients with uncontrolled infection, other autoimmune disease, pregnancy or lactation. It was roughly 10 ml of fresh peripheral blood that supplied the PBMCs. This sample is drawn from a study of T cells in Graves' hyperthyroidism and ophthalmopathy. Authors of the study amplified TCR beta CDR3 regions from RNA transcripts. Initially, a first-round RT-PCR of the TCR CDR3 employed the HTBI primer set. TCRdb independently ran MiXCR on the multiplex PCR reads; one entry per CDR3 protein. The sample consists of about 360,000 distinct CDR3 sequences, roughly 13% of them appearing once. Study findings and constraints: Also found in blood were most expanded thyroid clonotypes above 0.001.

Sequenced input: blood. This sequence originates from a woman aged 18-29 years with Graves' hyperthyroidism.

The CDR3 loop reads CASSSDRSGGELFF. The CDR3 DNA reads as TGTGCCAGCAGTTCGGACAGGTCTGGCGGGGAGCTGTTTTTT. V usage is TRBV28 and J usage is TRBJ2-2; 7 bases are shared with TRBD1. The CDR3 has 14 residues. V shed 4 bases, J shed 7 bases, and the junction held 6 bases outside the gene matches. CDR1 is MDHEN, CDR2 SYDVKM, per germline.